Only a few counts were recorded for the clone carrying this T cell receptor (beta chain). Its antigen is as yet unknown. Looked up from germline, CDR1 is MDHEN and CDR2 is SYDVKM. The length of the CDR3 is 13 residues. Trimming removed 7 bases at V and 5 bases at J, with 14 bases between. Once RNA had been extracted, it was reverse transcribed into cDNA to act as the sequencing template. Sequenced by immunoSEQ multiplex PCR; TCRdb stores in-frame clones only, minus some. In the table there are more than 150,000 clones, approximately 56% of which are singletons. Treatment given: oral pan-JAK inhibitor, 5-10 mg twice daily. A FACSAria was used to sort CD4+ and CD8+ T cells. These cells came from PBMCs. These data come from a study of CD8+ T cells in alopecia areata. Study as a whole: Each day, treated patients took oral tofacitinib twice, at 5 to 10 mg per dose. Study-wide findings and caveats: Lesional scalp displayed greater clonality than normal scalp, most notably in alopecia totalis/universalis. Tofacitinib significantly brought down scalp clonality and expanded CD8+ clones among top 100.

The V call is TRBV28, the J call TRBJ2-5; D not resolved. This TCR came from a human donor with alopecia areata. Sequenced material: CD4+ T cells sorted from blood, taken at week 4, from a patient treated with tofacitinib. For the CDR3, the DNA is TGTGCCAGCACCCCCGGGCGCCGGGAGACCCAGTACTTC. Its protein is CASTPGRRETQYF.